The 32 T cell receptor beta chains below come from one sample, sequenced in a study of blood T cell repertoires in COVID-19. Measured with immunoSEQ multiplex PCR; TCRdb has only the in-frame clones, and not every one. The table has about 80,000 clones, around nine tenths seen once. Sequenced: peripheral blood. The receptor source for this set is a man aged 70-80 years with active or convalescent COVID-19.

The CDR3 sequence: CASSLVQGGGGTEAFF. In DNA, the CDR3 is TGTGCCAGCAGCTTAGTCCAAGGGGGGGGTGGCACTGAAGCTTTCTTT. The chain joins TRBV7-8 to TRBJ1-1; tentative D call: TRBD1 (6 bases). Germline V gives CDR1 SGHVS, CDR2 FQNEAQ. The CDR3 runs 16 residues. V was clipped by 1 base and J by 4 bases, with 16 bases between them.

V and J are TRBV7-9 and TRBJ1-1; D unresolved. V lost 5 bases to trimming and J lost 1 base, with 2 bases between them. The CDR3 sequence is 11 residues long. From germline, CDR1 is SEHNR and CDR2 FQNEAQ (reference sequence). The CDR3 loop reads CASSRNTEAFF. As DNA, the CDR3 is TGTGCCAGCAGCCGGAACACTGAAGCTTTCTTT.

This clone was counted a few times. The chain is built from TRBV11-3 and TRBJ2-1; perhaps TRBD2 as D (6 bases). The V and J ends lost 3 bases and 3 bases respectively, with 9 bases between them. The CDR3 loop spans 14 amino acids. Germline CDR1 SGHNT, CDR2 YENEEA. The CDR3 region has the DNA TGTGCCAGCAGCTTCGGGGGTAGCTACAATGAGCAGTTCTTC. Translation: CASSFGGSYNEQFF.

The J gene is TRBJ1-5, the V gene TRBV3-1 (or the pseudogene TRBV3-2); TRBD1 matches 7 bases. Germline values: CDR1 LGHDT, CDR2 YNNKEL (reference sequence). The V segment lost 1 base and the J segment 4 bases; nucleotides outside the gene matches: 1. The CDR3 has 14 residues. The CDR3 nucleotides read TGTGCCAGCAGCCAAGCACAGGGGAATCAGCCCCAGCATTTT. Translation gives CASSQAQGNQPQHF.

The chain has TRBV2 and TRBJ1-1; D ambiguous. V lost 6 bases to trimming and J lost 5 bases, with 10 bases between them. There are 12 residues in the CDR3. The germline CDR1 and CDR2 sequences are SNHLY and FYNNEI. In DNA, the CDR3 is TGTGCCAGCAGCGGAGGGCCAACTGAAGCTTTCTTT. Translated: CASSGGPTEAFF.

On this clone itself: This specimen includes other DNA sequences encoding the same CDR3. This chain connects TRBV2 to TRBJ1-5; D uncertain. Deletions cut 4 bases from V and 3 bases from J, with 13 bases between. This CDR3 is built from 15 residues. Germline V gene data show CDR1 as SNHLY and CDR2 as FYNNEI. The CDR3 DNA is TGTGCCAGCAGTGGGGGAGATACAAACAATCAGCCCCAGCATTTT. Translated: CASSGGDTNNQPQHF.

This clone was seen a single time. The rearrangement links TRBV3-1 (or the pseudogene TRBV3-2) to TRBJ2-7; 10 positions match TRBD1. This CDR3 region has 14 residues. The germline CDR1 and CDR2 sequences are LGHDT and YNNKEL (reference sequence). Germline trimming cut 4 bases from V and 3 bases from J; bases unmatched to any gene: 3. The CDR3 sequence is CASSPDRGLYEQYF. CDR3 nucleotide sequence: TGTGCCAGCAGCCCCGACAGGGGGCTCTACGAGCAGTACTTC.

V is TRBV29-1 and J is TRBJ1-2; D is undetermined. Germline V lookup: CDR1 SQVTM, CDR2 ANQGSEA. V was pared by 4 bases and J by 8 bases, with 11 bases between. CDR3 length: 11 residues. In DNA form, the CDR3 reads TGCAGCGTTGGTCAGGCTGGGGGCTACACCTTC. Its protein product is CSVGQAGGYTF.

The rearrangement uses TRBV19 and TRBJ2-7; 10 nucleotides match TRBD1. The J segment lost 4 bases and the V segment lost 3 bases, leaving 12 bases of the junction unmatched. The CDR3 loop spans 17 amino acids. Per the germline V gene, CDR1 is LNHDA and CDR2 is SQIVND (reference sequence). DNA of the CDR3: TGTGCCAGTAGTATCGGGATCGCGGGACAGGGGTTTTACGAGCAGTACTTC. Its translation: CASSIGIAGQGFYEQYF.

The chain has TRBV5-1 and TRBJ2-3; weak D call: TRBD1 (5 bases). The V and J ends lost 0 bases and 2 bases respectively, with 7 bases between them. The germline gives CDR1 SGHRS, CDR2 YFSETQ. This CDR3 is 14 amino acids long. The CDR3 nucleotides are TGCGCCAGCAGCTTGGGGGGCCTCACAGATACGCAGTATTTT. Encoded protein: CASSLGGLTDTQYF.

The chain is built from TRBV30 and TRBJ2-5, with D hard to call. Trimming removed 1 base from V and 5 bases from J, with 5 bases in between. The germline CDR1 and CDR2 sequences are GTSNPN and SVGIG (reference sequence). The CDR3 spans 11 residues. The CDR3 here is CAWSDRETQYF. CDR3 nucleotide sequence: TGTGCCTGGAGTGATCGGGAGACCCAGTACTTC.

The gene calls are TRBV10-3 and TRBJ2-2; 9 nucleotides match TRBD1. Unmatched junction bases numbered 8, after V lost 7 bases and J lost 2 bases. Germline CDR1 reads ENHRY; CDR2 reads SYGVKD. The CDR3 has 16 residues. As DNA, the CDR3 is TGTGCCATCACCTCCGGGACAGGGAAAAACACCGGGGAGCTGTTTTTT. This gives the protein CAITSGTGKNTGELFF.

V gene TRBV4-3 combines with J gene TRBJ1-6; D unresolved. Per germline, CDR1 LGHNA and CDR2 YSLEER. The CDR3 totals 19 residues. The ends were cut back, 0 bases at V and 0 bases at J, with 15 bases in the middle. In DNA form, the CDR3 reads TGCGCCAGCAGCCAAGAGTTGGCAGGTACGAGCTCCTATAATTCACCCCTCCACTTT. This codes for CASSQELAGTSSYNSPLHF.

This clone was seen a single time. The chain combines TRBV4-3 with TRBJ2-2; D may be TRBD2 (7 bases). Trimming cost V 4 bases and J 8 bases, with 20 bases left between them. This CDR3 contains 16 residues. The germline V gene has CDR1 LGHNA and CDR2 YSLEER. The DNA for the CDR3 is TGCGCCAGCAGCCCGGGGGCTAGCGGCGGCAGGGGGGAGCTGTTTTTT. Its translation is CASSPGASGGRGELFF.

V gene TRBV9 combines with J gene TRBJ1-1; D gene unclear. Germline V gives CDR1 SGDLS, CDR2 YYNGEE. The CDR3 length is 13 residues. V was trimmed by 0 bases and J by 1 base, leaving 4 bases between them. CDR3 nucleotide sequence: TGTGCCAGCAGCGTAGGGGCGAACACTGAAGCTTTCTTT. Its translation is CASSVGANTEAFF.

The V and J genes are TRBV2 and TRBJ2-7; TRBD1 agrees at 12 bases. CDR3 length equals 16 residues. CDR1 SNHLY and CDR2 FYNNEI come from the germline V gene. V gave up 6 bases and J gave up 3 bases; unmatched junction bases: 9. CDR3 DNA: TGTGCCAGCAGAAAACCGGGACAGGGGGCCCACTACGAGCAGTACTTC. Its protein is CASRKPGQGAHYEQYF.

The CDR3 region is CASSLFSVPSGGATGELFF. The CDR3 bases are TGTGCCAGCAGTTTATTTTCCGTCCCTAGCGGGGGGGCCACCGGGGAGCTGTTTTTT. V gene TRBV27 combines with J gene TRBJ2-2, with 12 bases lining up with TRBD2. Germline-derived CDR1 and CDR2 are MNHEY and SMNVEV (reference sequence). Unmatched junction bases numbered 10, after V lost 1 base and J lost 4 bases. This CDR3 contains 19 residues.

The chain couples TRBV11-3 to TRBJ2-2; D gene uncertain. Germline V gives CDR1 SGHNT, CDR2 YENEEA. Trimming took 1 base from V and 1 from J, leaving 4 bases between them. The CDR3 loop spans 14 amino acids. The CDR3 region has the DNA TGTGCCAGCAGCTTAGTTCGGAACACCGGGGAGCTGTTTTTT. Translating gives CASSLVRNTGELFF.

CDR3 loop: CATSRGTDYGYTF. The CDR3 coding sequence is TGTGCCACCAGCAGAGGCACAGACTATGGCTACACCTTC. The V call is TRBV15, the J call TRBJ1-2; D gene uncertain. Germline V gives CDR1 LNHNV, CDR2 YYDKDF (reference sequence). Trimming took off 1 base at V and 3 bases at J, with 6 bases between the two ends. The CDR3 is made up of 13 amino acids.

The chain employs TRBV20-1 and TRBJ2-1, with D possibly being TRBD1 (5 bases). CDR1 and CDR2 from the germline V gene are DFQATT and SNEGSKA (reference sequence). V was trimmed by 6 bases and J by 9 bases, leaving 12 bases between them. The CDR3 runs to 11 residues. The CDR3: CSAYSGIEQFF. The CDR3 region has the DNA TGCAGTGCGTACTCAGGGATTGAGCAGTTCTTC.

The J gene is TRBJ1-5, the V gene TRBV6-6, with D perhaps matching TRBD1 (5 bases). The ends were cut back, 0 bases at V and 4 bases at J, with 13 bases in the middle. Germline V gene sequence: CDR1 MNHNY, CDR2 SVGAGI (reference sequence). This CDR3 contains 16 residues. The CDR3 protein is CASSYSIPGPNQPQHF. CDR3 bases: TGTGCCAGCAGTTACTCGATCCCAGGGCCTAATCAGCCCCAGCATTTT.

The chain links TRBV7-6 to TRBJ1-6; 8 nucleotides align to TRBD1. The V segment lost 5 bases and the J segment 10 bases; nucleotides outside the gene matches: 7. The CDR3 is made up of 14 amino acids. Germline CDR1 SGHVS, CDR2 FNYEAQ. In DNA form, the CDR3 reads TGTGCCAGCAGCCTCGGACAGGGACACTCACCCCTCCACTTT. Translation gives CASSLGQGHSPLHF. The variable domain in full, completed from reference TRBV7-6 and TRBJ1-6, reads GAGVSQSPRYKVTKRGQDVALRCDPISGHVSLYWYRQALGQGPEFLTYFNYEAQQDKSGLPNDRFSAERPEGSISTLTIQRTEQRDSAMYRCASSLGQGHSPLHFGNGTRLTVT.

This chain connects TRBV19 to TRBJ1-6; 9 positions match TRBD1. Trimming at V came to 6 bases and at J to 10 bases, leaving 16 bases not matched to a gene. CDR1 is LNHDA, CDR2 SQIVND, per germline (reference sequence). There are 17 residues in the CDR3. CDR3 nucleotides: TGTGCCAGTAGCCTGAGTTCCCCGGGACAGGGAAAATCACCCCTCCACTTT. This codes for CASSLSSPGQGKSPLHF.

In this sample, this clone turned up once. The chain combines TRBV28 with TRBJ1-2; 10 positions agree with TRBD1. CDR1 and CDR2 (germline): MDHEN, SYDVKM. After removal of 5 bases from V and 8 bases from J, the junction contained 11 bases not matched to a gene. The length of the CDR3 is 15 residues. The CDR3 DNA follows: TGTGCCAGCAGTCTGGGTAGGGGACAGGGGAAGGGCTACACCTTC. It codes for CASSLGRGQGKGYTF.

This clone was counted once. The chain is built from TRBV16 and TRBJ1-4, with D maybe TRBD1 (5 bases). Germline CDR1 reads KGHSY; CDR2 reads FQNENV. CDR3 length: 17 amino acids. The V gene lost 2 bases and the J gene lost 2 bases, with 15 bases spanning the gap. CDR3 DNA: TGTGCCAGCAGCCAACTCCCCGGGGGGACCACTAATGAAAAACTGTTTTTT. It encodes CASSQLPGGTTNEKLFF.

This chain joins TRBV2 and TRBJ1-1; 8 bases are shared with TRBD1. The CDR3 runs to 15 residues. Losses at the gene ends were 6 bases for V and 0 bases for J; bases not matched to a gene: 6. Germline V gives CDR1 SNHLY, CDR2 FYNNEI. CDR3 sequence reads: CASRPGTGLNTEAFF. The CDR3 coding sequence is TGTGCCAGCAGACCGGGGACAGGTTTGAACACTGAAGCTTTCTTT.

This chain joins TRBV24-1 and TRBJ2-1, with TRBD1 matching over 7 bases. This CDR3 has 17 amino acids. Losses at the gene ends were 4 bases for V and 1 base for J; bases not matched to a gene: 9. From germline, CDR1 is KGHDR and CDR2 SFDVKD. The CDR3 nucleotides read TGTGCCACCAGTGAATCGAGCCGGGACAGTTCCTACAATGAGCAGTTCTTC. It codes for CATSESSRDSSYNEQFF.

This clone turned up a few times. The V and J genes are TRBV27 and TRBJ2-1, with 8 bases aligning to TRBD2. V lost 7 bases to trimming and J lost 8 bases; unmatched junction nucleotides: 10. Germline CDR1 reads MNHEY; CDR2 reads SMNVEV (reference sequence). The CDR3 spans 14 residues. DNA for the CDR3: TGTGCCAGCACGGAGCGGGGGCCGCGGGATGAGCAGTTCTTC. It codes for CASTERGPRDEQFF.

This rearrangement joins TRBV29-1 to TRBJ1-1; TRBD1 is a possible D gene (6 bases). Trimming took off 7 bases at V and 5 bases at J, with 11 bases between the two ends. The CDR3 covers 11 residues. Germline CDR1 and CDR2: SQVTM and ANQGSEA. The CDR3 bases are TGCAGCGCGGTCCAGGGGACTGAAGCTTTCTTT. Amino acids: CSAVQGTEAFF.

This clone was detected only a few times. The CDR3 here is CASSQERGGRTEAFF. The DNA of the CDR3 is TGCGCCAGCAGCCAAGAGCGGGGCGGGCGGACTGAAGCTTTCTTT. J is TRBJ1-1 and V is TRBV4-1; tentative D call: TRBD1 (5 bases). Trimming took off 0 bases at V and 5 bases at J, with 13 bases between the two ends. In germline, CDR1 is MGHRA, CDR2 YSYEKL. CDR3 length: 15 amino acids.

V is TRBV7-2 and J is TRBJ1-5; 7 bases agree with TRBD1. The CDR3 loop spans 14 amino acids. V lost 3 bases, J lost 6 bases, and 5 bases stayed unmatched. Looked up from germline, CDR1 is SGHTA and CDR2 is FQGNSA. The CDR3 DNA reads TGTGCCAGCAGCTTGAGACAGGGAAGTCAGCCCCAGCATTTT. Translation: CASSLRQGSQPQHF.

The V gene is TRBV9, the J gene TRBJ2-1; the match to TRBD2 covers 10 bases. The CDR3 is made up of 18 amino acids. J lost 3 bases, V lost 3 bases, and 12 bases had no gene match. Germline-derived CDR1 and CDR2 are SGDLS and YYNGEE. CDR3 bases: TGTGCCAGCAGCGGTAGGAGTAGCGGGGGGACCCACTACAATGAGCAGTTCTTC. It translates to CASSGRSSGGTHYNEQFF.